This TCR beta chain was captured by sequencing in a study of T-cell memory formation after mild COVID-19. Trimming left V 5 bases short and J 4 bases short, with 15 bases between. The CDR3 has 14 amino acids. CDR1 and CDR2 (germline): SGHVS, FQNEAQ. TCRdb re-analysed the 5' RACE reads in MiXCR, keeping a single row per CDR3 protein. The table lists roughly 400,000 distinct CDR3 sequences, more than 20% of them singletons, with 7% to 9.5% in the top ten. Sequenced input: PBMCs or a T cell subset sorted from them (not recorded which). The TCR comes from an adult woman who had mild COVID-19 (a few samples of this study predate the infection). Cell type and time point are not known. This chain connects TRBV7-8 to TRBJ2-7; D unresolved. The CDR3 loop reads CASSPRTTEYEQYF. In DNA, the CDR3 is TGTGCCAGCAGCCCTAGGACCACAGAATACGAGCAGTACTTC.